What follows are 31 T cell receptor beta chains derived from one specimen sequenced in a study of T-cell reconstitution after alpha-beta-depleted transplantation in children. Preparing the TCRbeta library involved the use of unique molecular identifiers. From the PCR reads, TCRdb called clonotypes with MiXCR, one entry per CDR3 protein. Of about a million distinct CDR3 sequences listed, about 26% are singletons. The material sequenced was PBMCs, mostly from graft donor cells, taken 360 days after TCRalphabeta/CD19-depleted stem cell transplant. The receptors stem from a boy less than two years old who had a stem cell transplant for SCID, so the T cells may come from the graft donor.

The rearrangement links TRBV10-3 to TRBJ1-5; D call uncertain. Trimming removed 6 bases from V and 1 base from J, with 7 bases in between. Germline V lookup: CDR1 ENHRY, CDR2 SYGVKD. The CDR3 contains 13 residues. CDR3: CAIRDVSNQPQHF. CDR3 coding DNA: TGTGCCATCAGGGACGTGAGCAATCAGCCCCAGCATTTT.

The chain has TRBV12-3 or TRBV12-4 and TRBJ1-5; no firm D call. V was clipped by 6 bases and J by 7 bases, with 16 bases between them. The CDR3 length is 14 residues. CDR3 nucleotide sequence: TGTGCCAGCAGACCGGCAGGAGTAGGGCAGCCCCAGCATTTT. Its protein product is CASRPAGVGQPQHF.

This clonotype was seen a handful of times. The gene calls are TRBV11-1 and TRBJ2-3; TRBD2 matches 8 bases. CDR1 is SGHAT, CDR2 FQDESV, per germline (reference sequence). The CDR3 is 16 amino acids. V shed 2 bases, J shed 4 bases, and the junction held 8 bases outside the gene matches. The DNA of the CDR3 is TGTGCCAGCAGCTTAAGACGGACTAGCAATGCAGATACGCAGTATTTT. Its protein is CASSLRRTSNADTQYF.

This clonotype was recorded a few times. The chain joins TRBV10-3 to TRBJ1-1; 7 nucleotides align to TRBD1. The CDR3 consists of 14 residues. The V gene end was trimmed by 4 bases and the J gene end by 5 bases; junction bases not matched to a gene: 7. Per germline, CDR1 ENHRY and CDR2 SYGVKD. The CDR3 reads CAISVALTGTEAFF. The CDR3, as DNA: TGTGCCATCAGTGTCGCCTTGACAGGGACTGAAGCTTTCTTT.

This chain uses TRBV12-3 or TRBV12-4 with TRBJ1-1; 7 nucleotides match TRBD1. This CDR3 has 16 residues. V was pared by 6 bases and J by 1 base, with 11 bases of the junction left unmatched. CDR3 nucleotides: TGTGCCAGCAGACCACAGGGGAGGGTGAAGAACACTGAAGCTTTCTTT. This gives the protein CASRPQGRVKNTEAFF.

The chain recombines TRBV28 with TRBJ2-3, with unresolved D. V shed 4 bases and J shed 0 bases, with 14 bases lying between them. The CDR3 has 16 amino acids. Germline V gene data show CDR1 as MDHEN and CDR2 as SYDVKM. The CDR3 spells CASSSSPLGSTDTQYF. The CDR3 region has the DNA TGTGCCAGCAGTTCATCCCCCCTTGGGAGCACAGATACGCAGTATTTT. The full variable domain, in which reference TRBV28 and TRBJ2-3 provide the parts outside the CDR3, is DVKVTQSSRYLVKRTGEKVFLECVQDMDHENMFWYRQDPGLGLRLIYFSYDVKMKEKGDIPEGYSVSREKKERFSLILESASTNQTSMYLCASSSSPLGSTDTQYFGPGTRLTVL.

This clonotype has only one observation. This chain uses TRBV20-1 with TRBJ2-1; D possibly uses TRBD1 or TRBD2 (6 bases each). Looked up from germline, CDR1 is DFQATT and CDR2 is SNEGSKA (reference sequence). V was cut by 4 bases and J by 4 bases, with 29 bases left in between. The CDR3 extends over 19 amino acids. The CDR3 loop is CSATQRNAGGEGRYNEQFF. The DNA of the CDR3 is TGCAGTGCTACCCAAAGAAATGCCGGGGGCGAAGGACGGTACAATGAGCAGTTCTTC.

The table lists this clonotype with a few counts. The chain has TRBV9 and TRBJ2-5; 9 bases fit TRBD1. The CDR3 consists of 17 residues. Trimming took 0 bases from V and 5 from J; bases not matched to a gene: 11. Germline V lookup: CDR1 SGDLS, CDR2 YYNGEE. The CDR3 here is CASSVEQGAFVGETQYF. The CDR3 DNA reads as TGTGCCAGCAGCGTAGAACAGGGGGCTTTTGTTGGGGAGACCCAGTACTTC. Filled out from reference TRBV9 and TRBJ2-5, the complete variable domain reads DSGVTQTPKHLITATGQRVTLRCSPRSGDLSVYWYQQSLDQGLQFLIQYYNGEERAKGNILERFSAQQFPDLHSELNLSSLELGDSALYFCASSVEQGAFVGETQYFGPGTRLLVL.

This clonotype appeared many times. CDR3 region: CSVGSRDRGRYEQYF. The CDR3 region has the DNA TGCAGCGTTGGGTCGCGGGACAGGGGACGCTACGAGCAGTACTTC. The chain employs TRBV29-1 and TRBJ2-7; 10 bases agree with TRBD1. Germline values: CDR1 SQVTM, CDR2 ANQGSEA. V lost 4 bases and J lost 3; bases outside the gene matches: 9. There are 15 residues in the CDR3.

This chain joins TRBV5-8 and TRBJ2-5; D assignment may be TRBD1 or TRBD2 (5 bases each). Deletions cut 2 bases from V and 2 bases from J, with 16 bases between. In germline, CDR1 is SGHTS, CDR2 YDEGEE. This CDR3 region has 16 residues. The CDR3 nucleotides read TGTGCCAGCAGCTTCCTGGGACGGCCCGATCAAGAGACCCAGTACTTC. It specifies CASSFLGRPDQETQYF.

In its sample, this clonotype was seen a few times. The CDR3 coding sequence is TGTGCCAGCAGTTTCTGGACAGGGGTGCAAGAGACCCAGTACTTC. Its protein is CASSFWTGVQETQYF. The V gene is TRBV12-3 or TRBV12-4, the J gene TRBJ2-5; 9 bases are a match to TRBD1. J was trimmed by 2 bases and V by 3 bases; bases with no gene match: 4. There are 15 residues in the CDR3.

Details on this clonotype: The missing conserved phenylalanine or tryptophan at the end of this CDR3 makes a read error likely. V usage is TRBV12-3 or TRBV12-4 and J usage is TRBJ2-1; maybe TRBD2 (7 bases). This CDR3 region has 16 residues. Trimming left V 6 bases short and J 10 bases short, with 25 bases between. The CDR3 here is CASRPAGGGGLTEQFL. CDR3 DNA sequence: TGTGCCAGCAGACCCGCCGGAGGGGGGGGCCTCACGGAGCAGTTCTTG.

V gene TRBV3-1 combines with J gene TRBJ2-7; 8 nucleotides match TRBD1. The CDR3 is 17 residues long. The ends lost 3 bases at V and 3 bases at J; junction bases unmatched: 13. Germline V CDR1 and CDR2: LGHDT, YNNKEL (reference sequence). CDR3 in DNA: TGTGCCAGCAGCCACAAGGGCCGTAGGACAGGGCTCTACGAGCAGTACTTC. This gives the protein CASSHKGRRTGLYEQYF.

In DNA, the CDR3 is TGCGCCAGCAGCTCAAAGACAGCTAACTATGGCTACACCTTC. It encodes CASSSKTANYGYTF. The chain joins TRBV5-1 to TRBJ1-2; tentatively, D is TRBD1 (5 bases). This CDR3 is 14 amino acids long. Trimming stripped 3 bases from V and 0 bases from J, with 9 bases between. Per germline, CDR1 SGHRS and CDR2 YFSETQ.

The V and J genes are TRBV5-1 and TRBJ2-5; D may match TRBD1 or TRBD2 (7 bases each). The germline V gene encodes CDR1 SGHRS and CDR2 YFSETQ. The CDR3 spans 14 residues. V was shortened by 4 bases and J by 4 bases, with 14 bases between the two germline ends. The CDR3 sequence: CASSNGRTGETQYF. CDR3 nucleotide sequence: TGCGCCAGCAGCAACGGGAGGACAGGAGAGACCCAGTACTTC.

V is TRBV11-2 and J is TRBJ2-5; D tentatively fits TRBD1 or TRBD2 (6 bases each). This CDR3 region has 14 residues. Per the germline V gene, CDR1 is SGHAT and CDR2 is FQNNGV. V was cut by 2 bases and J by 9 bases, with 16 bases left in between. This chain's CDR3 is CASSLRDEGEAQYF. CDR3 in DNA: TGTGCCAGCAGCTTAAGGGATGAGGGGGAGGCCCAGTACTTC.

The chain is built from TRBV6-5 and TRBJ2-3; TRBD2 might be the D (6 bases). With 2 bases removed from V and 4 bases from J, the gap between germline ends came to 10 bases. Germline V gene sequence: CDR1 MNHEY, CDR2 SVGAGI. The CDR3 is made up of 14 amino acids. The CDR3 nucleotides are TGTGCCAGCAGTTACGGTCCTAGCGCAGATACGCAGTATTTT. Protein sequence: CASSYGPSADTQYF.

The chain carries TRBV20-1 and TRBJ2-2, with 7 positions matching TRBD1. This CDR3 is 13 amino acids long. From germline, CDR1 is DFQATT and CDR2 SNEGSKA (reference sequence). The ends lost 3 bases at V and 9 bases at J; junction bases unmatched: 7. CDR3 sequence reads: CSARGTATRELFF. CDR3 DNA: TGCAGTGCTAGGGGGACAGCTACCCGGGAGCTGTTTTTT.

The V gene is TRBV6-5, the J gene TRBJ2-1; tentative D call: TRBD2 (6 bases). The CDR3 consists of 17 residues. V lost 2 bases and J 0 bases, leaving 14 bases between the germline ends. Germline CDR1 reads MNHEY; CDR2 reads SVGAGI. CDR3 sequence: CASSYISRGSSYNEQFF. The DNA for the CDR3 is TGTGCCAGCAGTTACATCTCGCGGGGAAGCTCCTACAATGAGCAGTTCTTC.

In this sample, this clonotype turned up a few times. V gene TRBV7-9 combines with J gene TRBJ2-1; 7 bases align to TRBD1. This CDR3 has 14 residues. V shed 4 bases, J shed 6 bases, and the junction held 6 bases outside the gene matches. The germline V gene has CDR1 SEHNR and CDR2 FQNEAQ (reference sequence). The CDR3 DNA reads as TGTGCCAGCAGCTCCTTACCAGGGGGCAATGAGCAGTTCTTC. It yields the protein CASSSLPGGNEQFF. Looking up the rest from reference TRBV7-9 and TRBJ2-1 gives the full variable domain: DTGVSQNPRHKITKRGQNVTFRCDPISEHNRLYWYRQTLGQGPEFLTYFQNEAQLEKSRLLSDRFSAERPKGSFSTLEIQRTEQGDSAMYLCASSSLPGGNEQFFGPGTRLTVL.

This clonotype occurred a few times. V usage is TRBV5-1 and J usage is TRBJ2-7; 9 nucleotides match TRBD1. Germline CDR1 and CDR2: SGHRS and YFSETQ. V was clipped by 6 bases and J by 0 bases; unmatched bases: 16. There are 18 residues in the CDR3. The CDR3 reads CASTRRDRDPGISYEQYF. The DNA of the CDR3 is TGCGCCAGCACCAGGAGGGACAGGGATCCTGGTATCTCCTACGAGCAGTACTTC.

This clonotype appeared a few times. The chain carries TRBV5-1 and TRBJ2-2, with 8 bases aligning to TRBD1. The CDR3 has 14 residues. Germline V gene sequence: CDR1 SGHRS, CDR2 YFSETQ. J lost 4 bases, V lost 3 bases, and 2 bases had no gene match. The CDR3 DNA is TGCGCCAGCAGCTACAGGGGGATCACCGGGGAGCTGTTTTTT. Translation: CASSYRGITGELFF.

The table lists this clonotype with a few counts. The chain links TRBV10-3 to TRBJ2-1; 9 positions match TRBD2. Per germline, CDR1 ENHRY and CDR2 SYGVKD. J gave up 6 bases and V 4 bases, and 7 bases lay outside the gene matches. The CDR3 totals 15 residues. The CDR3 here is CAISGGGGAANEQFF. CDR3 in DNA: TGTGCCATCAGTGGGGGCGGGGGGGCCGCCAATGAGCAGTTCTTC.

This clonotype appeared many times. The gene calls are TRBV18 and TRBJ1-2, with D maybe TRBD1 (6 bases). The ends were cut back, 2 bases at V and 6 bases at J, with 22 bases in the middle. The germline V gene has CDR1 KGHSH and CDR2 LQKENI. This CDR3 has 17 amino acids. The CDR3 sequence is CASSPIIHGRGINGYTF. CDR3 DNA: TGTGCCAGCTCACCAATTATTCATGGCAGGGGTATCAATGGCTACACCTTC.

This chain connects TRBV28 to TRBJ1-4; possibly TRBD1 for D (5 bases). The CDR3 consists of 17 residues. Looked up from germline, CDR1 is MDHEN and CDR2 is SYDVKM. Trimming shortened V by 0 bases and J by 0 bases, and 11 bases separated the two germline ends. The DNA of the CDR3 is TGTGCCAGCAGTTTATGGCAGGGTCTTGCAACTAATGAAAAACTGTTTTTT. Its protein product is CASSLWQGLATNEKLFF. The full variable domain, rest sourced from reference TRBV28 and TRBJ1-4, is DVKVTQSSRYLVKRTGEKVFLECVQDMDHENMFWYRQDPGLGLRLIYFSYDVKMKEKGDIPEGYSVSREKKERFSLILESASTNQTSMYLCASSLWQGLATNEKLFFGSGTQLSVL.

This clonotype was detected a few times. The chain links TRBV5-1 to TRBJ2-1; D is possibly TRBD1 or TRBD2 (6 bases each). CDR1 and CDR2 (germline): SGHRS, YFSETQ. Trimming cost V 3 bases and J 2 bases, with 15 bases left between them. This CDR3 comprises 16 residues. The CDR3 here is CASSSPRGEPYNEQFF. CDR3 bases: TGCGCCAGCAGCTCGCCAAGGGGGGAACCCTACAATGAGCAGTTCTTC.

The CDR3 sequence: CASSLEVRGMNTEAFF. The CDR3 bases are TGTGCCAGCAGCTTAGAAGTCAGGGGGATGAACACTGAAGCTTTCTTT. The chain combines TRBV7-9 with TRBJ1-1, with 7 bases lining up with TRBD1. The CDR3 totals 16 residues. Germline CDR1 SEHNR, CDR2 FQNEAQ (reference sequence). V dropped 1 base and J dropped 0; count of bases not matched to a gene: 5.

DNA for the CDR3: TGTGCCAGCACGGCGGGGCTGGTCGATGGCTACACCTTC. Translation: CASTAGLVDGYTF. V and J are TRBV28 and TRBJ1-2; tentative D call: TRBD1 (5 bases). V gave up 7 bases and J gave up 6 bases, with 15 bases separating them. This CDR3 contains 13 residues. Per the germline V gene, CDR1 is MDHEN and CDR2 is SYDVKM.

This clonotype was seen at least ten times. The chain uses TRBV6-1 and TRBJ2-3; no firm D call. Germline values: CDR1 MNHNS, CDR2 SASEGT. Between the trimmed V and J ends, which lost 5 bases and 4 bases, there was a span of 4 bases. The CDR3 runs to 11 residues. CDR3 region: CASSPPDTQYF. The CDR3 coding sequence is TGTGCCAGCAGTCCACCAGATACGCAGTATTTT.

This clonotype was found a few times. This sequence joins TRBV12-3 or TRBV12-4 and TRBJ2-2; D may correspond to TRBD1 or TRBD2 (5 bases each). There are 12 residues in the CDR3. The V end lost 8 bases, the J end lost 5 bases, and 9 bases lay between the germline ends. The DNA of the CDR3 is TGTGCCAGCGGGGGTTGGACCGGGGAGCTGTTTTTT. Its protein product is CASGGWTGELFF.

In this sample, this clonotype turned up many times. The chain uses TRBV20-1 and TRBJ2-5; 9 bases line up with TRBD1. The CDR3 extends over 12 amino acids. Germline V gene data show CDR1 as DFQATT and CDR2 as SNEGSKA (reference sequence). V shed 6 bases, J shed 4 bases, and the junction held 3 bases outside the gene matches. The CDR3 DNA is TGCAGTGCCCAGGACAGGGGAGAGACCCAGTACTTC. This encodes CSAQDRGETQYF.